This T cell receptor beta chain was obtained from a study of blood T cell repertoires in COVID-19. Whole-study context: PBMCs, B-cell-depleted T cells, or T cells provided the cDNA or gDNA that made up the material.

As originally analysed: Reference gene primer amplification gave nucleated cell count estimates. Some clones are missing from TCRdb's copy, which holds only in-frame ones; the method was immunoSEQ multiplex PCR. The DNA was the basis for D and trimming; V, J and clone size are from that table. Of 150,000 to 200,000 clones detected, just over 90% appear once; the ten largest clones hold roughly 5.3%. Seattle's cohort entered during active infection and was followed longitudinally. The CDR3 totals 15 residues. With 5 bases clipped from V and 4 bases from J, the junction kept 11 bases outside the gene matches. Germline assignment: CDR1 LNHDA and CDR2 SQIVND (reference sequence).

This receptor was taken from a man aged 18 to 29 with COVID-19, enrolled during active disease. The chain is built from TRBV19 and TRBJ2-7, with 7 bases lining up with TRBD2. The sample was peripheral blood. The CDR3 DNA follows: TGTGCCAGTAGTGCTTCTAGCGGCGTGGCGTACGAGCAGTACTTC. Amino acid sequence: CASSASSGVAYEQYF.